Listed here are 28 T cell receptor beta chains from one sample, sequenced in a study of T cell responses to AZD1222 COVID-19 vaccine. The assay was immunoSEQ multiplex PCR, and TCRdb's table has in-frame clones only and misses some. The table lists about 140,000 clones, 89% of them singletons. Sequences were derived from peripheral blood, sampled on day 0 of AZD1222 vaccination. Source of these receptors: an adult in good health.

The chain recombines TRBV14 with TRBJ2-1; 9 bases align to TRBD2. This CDR3 region has 17 residues. The V gene's germline CDR1 is SGHDN and CDR2 FVKESK. V dropped 3 bases and J dropped 7; count of bases not matched to a gene: 13. The CDR3 region has the DNA TGTGCCAGCAGCCAGGAGAAAGCGGGAGGCCCCCGGAATGAGCAGTTCTTC. Translation gives CASSQEKAGGPRNEQFF. The variable domain in full, completed from reference TRBV14 and TRBJ2-1, reads EAGVTQFPSHSVIEKGQTVTLRCDPISGHDNLYWYRRVMGKEIKFLLHFVKESKQDESGMPNNRFLAERTGGTYSTLKVQPAELEDSGVYFCASSQEKAGGPRNEQFFGPGTRLTVL.

The V call is TRBV5-1, the J call TRBJ2-3; possibly TRBD1 or TRBD2 for D (6 bases each). The CDR3 runs to 14 residues. CDR1 and CDR2 from the germline V gene are SGHRS and YFSETQ. The V gene lost 7 bases and the J gene lost 6 bases, with 18 bases spanning the gap. The CDR3 loop is CASHLSGAADTQYF. The DNA of the CDR3 is TGCGCCAGCCACCTATCGGGGGCTGCGGATACGCAGTATTTT.

V is TRBV27 and J is TRBJ2-7; a weak D match, TRBD2 (6 bases). The germline V and J ends were trimmed by 10 bases and 3 bases, with 19 bases remaining between them. The CDR3 extends over 14 amino acids. The germline V gene encodes CDR1 MNHEY and CDR2 SMNVEV (reference sequence). CDR3 DNA sequence: TGTGCCATCGAACTCGGGACTCCCGACTACGAGCAGTACTTC. Translation gives CAIELGTPDYEQYF.

The chain links TRBV5-1 to TRBJ2-1; 12 bases fit TRBD2. Germline CDR1 reads SGHRS; CDR2 reads YFSETQ. The ends lost 2 bases at V and 1 base at J; junction bases unmatched: 13. The CDR3 length is 20 residues. The CDR3 loop is CASSLHGLAGGASSYNEQFF. The CDR3 DNA follows: TGCGCCAGCAGCTTACATGGCCTAGCGGGAGGGGCTTCGTCCTACAATGAGCAGTTCTTC.

This chain connects TRBV2 to TRBJ1-2, with D possibly matching TRBD1 (6 bases). V was trimmed by 0 bases and J by 7 bases, leaving 12 bases between them. Germline V lookup: CDR1 SNHLY, CDR2 FYNNEI. The CDR3 runs 14 residues. CDR3 nucleotides: TGTGCCAGCAGTGAAGCCGGGGGGCCGGGTGGCTACACCTTC. Translated, it gives CASSEAGGPGGYTF.

The V and J genes are TRBV6-5 and TRBJ1-1; tentatively, D is TRBD1 (6 bases). The V gene's germline CDR1 is MNHEY and CDR2 SVGAGI. Deletions cut 2 bases from V and 5 bases from J, with 9 bases between. CDR3 length: 13 residues. CDR3 sequence: CASSYLQGTEAFF. The CDR3, as DNA: TGTGCCAGCAGTTACCTACAGGGAACTGAAGCTTTCTTT.

V and J are TRBV27 and TRBJ2-1; TRBD1 agrees at 8 bases. The CDR3 is made up of 15 amino acids. Per the germline V gene, CDR1 is MNHEY and CDR2 is SMNVEV (reference sequence). V lost 6 bases and J lost 0; bases outside the gene matches: 4. The CDR3 DNA reads as TGTGCCAGCAGACCAACAGGGGGCTCCTACAATGAGCAGTTCTTC. Its translation: CASRPTGGSYNEQFF.

This chain uses TRBV18 with TRBJ1-1; D is perhaps TRBD1 (5 bases). CDR3 size: 15 residues. Trimming removed 3 bases at V and 4 bases at J, with 15 bases between. Germline V gene data show CDR1 as KGHSH and CDR2 as LQKENI. The CDR3: CASSPLDPGGTEAFF. As DNA, the CDR3 is TGTGCCAGCTCACCGTTGGACCCCGGGGGCACTGAAGCTTTCTTT.

This chain connects TRBV27 to TRBJ2-2; D is unresolved. Germline V gene sequence: CDR1 MNHEY, CDR2 SMNVEV (reference sequence). V lost 8 bases and J lost 3, with 16 bases in between. This CDR3 region has 15 residues. The CDR3 DNA reads TGTGCCAGCGGTCCTAGACGGCAGTACACCGGGGAGCTGTTTTTT. This gives the protein CASGPRRQYTGELFF.

V is TRBV3-1 (or the pseudogene TRBV3-2) and J is TRBJ1-1; D unclear. CDR3 length: 13 amino acids. The germline V gene has CDR1 LGHDT and CDR2 YNNKEL (reference sequence). V dropped 1 base and J dropped 1 base, with 4 bases sitting between them. CDR3 in amino acids: CASSQGKNTEAFF. CDR3 nucleotides: TGTGCCAGCAGCCAAGGAAAGAACACTGAAGCTTTCTTT.

This chain uses TRBV2 with TRBJ1-6, with D unresolved. The length of the CDR3 is 12 residues. From germline, CDR1 is SNHLY and CDR2 FYNNEI. With 6 bases removed from V and 14 bases from J, the gap between germline ends came to 14 bases. The CDR3 is CASRGVDLALHF. The CDR3 coding sequence is TGTGCCAGCAGGGGTGTGGACTTAGCCCTCCACTTT.

The CDR3 nucleotides are TGTGCCAGCAGCTTAGGGCCATATAATTCACCCCTCCACTTT. Residues: CASSLGPYNSPLHF. The genes are TRBV11-2 and TRBJ1-6; unclear D gene. This CDR3 is built from 14 residues. V was pared by 1 base and J by 4 bases, with 5 bases between. Looked up from germline, CDR1 is SGHAT and CDR2 is FQNNGV.

The V gene is TRBV5-1, the J gene TRBJ2-2, with D unclear. The germline CDR1 and CDR2 sequences are SGHRS and YFSETQ. The V end lost 3 bases, the J end lost 7 bases, and 13 bases lay between the germline ends. The CDR3 loop spans 14 amino acids. CDR3 sequence (DNA): TGCGCCAGCAGCTCGGACCCTCAGGTCGGGGAGCTGTTTTTT. As protein: CASSSDPQVGELFF.

The sample holds a few counts of this clone. This sequence joins TRBV11-2 and TRBJ1-2; no reliable D call. CDR1 and CDR2 (germline): SGHAT, FQNNGV. The length of the CDR3 is 14 residues. Trimming stripped 5 bases from V and 0 bases from J, with 10 bases between. The DNA for the CDR3 is TGTGCCAGCAGCCCCCTTGGCCCTAACTATGGCTACACCTTC. It encodes CASSPLGPNYGYTF.

The chain's CDR3 is CASSLGGTGPYEQYF. The CDR3 DNA follows: TGTGCCAGCAGCTTAGGTGGGACAGGACCCTACGAGCAGTACTTC. V gene TRBV11-3 combines with J gene TRBJ2-7, with 8 bases fitting TRBD1. Trimming cost V 1 base and J 2 bases; bases outside gene matches: 4. Germline CDR1 SGHNT, CDR2 YENEEA. The CDR3 is 15 amino acids.

The gene calls are TRBV5-1 and TRBJ1-1, with TRBD1 as a possible D gene (5 bases). The CDR3 extends over 14 amino acids. With 1 base removed from V and 7 bases from J, the gap between germline ends came to 14 bases. CDR1 SGHRS and CDR2 YFSETQ come from the germline V gene. The CDR3 is CASSLLQGRNEAFF. In DNA form, the CDR3 reads TGCGCCAGCAGCTTGTTGCAGGGTAGGAATGAAGCTTTCTTT. Variable domain in full (rest from reference TRBV5-1 and TRBJ1-1): KAGVTQTPRYLIKTRGQQVTLSCSPISGHRSVSWYQQTPGQGLQFLFEYFSETQRNKGNFPGRFSGRQFSNSRSEMNVSTLELGDSALYLCASSLLQGRNEAFFGQGTRLTVV.

V gene TRBV3-1 (or the pseudogene TRBV3-2) combines with J gene TRBJ2-5; no reliable D call. Germline loops: CDR1 LGHDT, CDR2 YNNKEL (reference sequence). The V and J ends lost 0 bases and 2 bases respectively, with 7 bases between them. The CDR3 sequence is 14 residues long. CDR3 in DNA: TGTGCCAGCAGCCAAGAAGCTTCTCAAGAGACCCAGTACTTC. Amino acids: CASSQEASQETQYF.

The chain carries TRBV29-1 and TRBJ2-7, with TRBD2 matching 12 bases. Per germline, CDR1 SQVTM and CDR2 ANQGSEA. This CDR3 spans 13 amino acids. Trimming removed 6 bases from V and 2 bases from J; junction bases left unmatched: 2. The DNA of the CDR3 is TGCAGCGTCCGGACTAGCGGGACCTACGAGCAGTACTTC. Translating gives CSVRTSGTYEQYF.

V and J are TRBV28 and TRBJ1-5; the match to TRBD1 covers 7 bases. Looked up from germline, CDR1 is MDHEN and CDR2 is SYDVKM. The CDR3 sequence is 16 residues long. V lost 6 bases, J lost 0 bases, and 8 bases stayed unmatched. The CDR3 bases are TGTGCCAGCAGGAAAGACAGGGAATATAGCAATCAGCCCCAGCATTTT. Translation: CASRKDREYSNQPQHF.

The chain recombines TRBV11-2 with TRBJ1-2, with 7 bases aligning to TRBD1. This CDR3 comprises 16 residues. The J segment lost 2 bases and the V segment lost 7 bases, leaving 13 bases of the junction unmatched. Germline CDR1 and CDR2: SGHAT and FQNNGV. For the CDR3, the DNA is TGTGCCAGCACCTCCTCAGGGGGGGCGCACAACTATGGCTACACCTTC. Translated: CASTSSGGAHNYGYTF.

This clone was seen only once. The chain combines TRBV30 with TRBJ2-3; 7 bases match TRBD2. Germline V CDR1 and CDR2: GTSNPN, SVGIG (reference sequence). With V trimmed by 3 bases and J by 0 bases, 3 bases remained unmatched. This CDR3 has 14 amino acids. The chain's CDR3 is CAWRLAPSTDTQYF. Here the CDR3 DNA reads TGTGCCTGGAGACTAGCGCCTAGCACAGATACGCAGTATTTT.

This clone showed up just once. The chain has TRBV24-1 and TRBJ2-2; D remains unclear. Germline loops: CDR1 KGHDR, CDR2 SFDVKD. V lost 2 bases and J 7 bases, leaving 13 bases between the germline ends. This CDR3 has 15 amino acids. The CDR3: CATSDSAYSNGELFF. The DNA of the CDR3 is TGTGCCACCAGTGATTCTGCCTACAGTAACGGGGAGCTGTTTTTT.

The chain carries TRBV7-2 and TRBJ1-2; D remains unclear. CDR3 size: 14 residues. V gave up 5 bases and J gave up 0 bases, with 10 bases separating them. Germline CDR1 SGHTA, CDR2 FQGNSA. The DNA for the CDR3 is TGTGCCAGCAGCCCAGGAAGGGCTAACTATGGCTACACCTTC. It translates to CASSPGRANYGYTF.

The J gene is TRBJ1-1, the V gene TRBV3-1 (or the pseudogene TRBV3-2); possible D gene TRBD1, 5 bases. Germline V gene sequence: CDR1 LGHDT, CDR2 YNNKEL (reference sequence). The V end was cut by 0 bases, the J end by 11 bases, with 13 bases between. This CDR3 region has 13 residues. CDR3 sequence reads: CASSQETRGRAFF. DNA of the CDR3: TGTGCCAGCAGCCAAGAAACAAGGGGCCGGGCTTTCTTT.

This clone was counted only a few times. The gene calls are TRBV6-2 or TRBV6-3 and TRBJ1-1; D not resolved. Trimming left V 4 bases short and J 5 bases short, with 17 bases between. Germline CDR1 MNHEY, CDR2 SVGEGT. The CDR3 length is 15 residues. The CDR3 DNA is TGTGCCAGCAGTTCCCCCCTTGACCTCCGGACTGAAGCTTTCTTT. Protein: CASSSPLDLRTEAFF.

J is TRBJ1-2 and V is TRBV5-1; D gene ambiguous. The CDR3 sequence is 13 residues long. Looked up from germline, CDR1 is SGHRS and CDR2 is YFSETQ. V gave up 2 bases and J gave up 4 bases, with 9 bases separating them. The CDR3 loop reads CASSLEDLYGYTF. The CDR3 region has the DNA TGCGCCAGCAGCTTAGAGGACCTCTATGGCTACACCTTC.

The V call is TRBV30, the J call TRBJ1-6; no definite D call. The CDR3 runs 13 residues. Germline V CDR1 and CDR2: GTSNPN, SVGIG (reference sequence). Trimming took 0 bases from V and 6 from J, leaving 6 bases between them. For the CDR3, the DNA is TGTGCCTGGAGTGTAGACCTTAATTCACCCCTCCACTTT. Translated: CAWSVDLNSPLHF.

This chain links TRBV15 with TRBJ2-7; 7 nucleotides line up with TRBD2. This CDR3 region has 13 residues. V lost 5 bases, J lost 5 bases, and 6 bases stayed unmatched. The germline V gene has CDR1 LNHNV and CDR2 YYDKDF (reference sequence). CDR3 sequence: CATSRTSFHEQYF. CDR3 bases: TGTGCCACCAGCCGGACTAGTTTTCACGAGCAGTACTTC.